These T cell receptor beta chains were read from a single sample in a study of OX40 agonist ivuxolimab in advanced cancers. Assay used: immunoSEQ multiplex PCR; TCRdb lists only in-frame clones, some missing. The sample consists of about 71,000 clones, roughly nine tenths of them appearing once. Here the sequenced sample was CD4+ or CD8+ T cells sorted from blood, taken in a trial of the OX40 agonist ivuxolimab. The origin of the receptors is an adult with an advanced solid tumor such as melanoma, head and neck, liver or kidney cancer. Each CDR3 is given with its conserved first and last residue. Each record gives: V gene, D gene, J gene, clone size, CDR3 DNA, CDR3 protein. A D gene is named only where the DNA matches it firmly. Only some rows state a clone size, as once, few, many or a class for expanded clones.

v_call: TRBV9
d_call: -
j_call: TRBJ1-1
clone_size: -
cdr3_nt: TGTGCCAGCAGCGTATATGGGGTATGGGACACTGAAGCTTTCTTT
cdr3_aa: CASSVYGVWDTEAFF

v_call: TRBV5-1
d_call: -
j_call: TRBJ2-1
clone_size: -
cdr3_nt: TGCGCCAGCAGCTTGGAGGCGGAGGGCCTATACAATGAGCAGTTCTTC
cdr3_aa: CASSLEAEGLYNEQFF

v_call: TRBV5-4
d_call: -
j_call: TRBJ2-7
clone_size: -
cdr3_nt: TGTGCCAGCAGCTCCTCAGATAGTACGTACGAGCAGTACTTC
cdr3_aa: CASSSSDSTYEQYF

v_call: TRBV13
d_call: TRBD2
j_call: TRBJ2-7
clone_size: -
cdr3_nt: TGTGCCAGCAGCCCCGGACTAGCGGATTCCTACGAGCAGTACTTC
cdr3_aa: CASSPGLADSYEQYF

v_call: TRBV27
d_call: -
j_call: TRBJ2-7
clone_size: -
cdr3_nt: TGTGCCAGCAGTGCGCTCAGCGGAGGGTTCTACGAGCAGTACTTC
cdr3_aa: CASSALSGGFYEQYF

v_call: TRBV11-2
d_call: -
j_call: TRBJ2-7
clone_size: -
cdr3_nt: TGTGCCAGCACCCGCGGGCCAAACTACGAGCAGTACTTC
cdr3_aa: CASTRGPNYEQYF

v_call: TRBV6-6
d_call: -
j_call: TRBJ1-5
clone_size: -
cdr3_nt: TGTGCCAGCAGTTACCCCGGCGGGGGTAATCAGCCCCAGCATTTT
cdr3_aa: CASSYPGGGNQPQHF

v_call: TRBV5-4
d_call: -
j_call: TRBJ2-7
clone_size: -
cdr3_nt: TGCGCCAGCAGTCTCGGAGGGGGCGAGCAGTACTTC
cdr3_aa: CASSLGGGEQYF

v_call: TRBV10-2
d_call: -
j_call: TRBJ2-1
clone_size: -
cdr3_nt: TGCGCCAGCAGTGAAGATGGAGATGAGCAGTTCTTC
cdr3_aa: CASSEDGDEQFF

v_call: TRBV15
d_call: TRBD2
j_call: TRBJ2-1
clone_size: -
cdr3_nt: TGTGCCACCAGCAATAGACTAGCGGGAGTACGGGTTGAGCAGTTCTTC
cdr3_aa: CATSNRLAGVRVEQFF

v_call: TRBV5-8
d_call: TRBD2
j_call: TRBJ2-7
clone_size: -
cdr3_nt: TGTGCCAGCAGCTTCCCTAAGCGGGAGTTTTACGAGCAGTACTTC
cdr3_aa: CASSFPKREFYEQYF

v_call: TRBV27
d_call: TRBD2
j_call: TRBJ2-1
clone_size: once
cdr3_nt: TGTGCCAGCAGTTTGTGGGCACCACCCAGCGGGAGTATAGTTAATGAGCAGTTCTTC
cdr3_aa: CASSLWAPPSGSIVNEQFF

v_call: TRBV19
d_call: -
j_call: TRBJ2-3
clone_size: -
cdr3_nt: TGTGCCACCCCAATTAGAGGGATAAGCGCAGATACGCAGTATTTT
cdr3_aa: CATPIRGISADTQYF

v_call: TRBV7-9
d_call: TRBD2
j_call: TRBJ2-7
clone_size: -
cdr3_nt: TGTGCCAGCACCAGACGGATAGCGGGAGTAAGGGAGCAGTACTTC
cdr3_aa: CASTRRIAGVREQYF

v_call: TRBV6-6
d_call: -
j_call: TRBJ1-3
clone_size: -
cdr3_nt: TGTGCCAGCAGTTCTGGGGGGTTTACTGGAAACACCATATATTTT
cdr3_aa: CASSSGGFTGNTIYF

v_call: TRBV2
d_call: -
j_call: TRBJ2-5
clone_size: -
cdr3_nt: TGTGCCAGCAGTGAAGCTTCGGTAGCACAAGAAGAGACCCAGTACTTC
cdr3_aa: CASSEASVAQEETQYF

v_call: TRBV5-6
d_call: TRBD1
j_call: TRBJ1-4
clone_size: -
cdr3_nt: TGTGCCAGCAGTCCCCTGGGAGGACAGGGGAATGAAAAACTGTTTTTT
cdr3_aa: CASSPLGGQGNEKLFF

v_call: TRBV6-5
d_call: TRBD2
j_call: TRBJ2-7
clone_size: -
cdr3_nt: TGTGCCAGCCGGGGGGACGAGCAGTACTTC
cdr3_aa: CASRGDEQYF

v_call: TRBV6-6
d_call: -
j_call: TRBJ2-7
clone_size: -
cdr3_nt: TGTGCCAGCAGCTCGGGACGGTACTACGAGCAGTACTTC
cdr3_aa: CASSSGRYYEQYF

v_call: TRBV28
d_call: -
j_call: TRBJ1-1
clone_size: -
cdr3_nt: TGTGCCAGCAGTTTTGGGCCAAAACAGGGTTGGACTGAAGCTTTCTTT
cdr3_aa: CASSFGPKQGWTEAFF

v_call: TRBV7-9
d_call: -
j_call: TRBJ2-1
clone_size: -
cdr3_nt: TGTGCCAGCAGCTTAGAGGATGAGCAGTTCTTC
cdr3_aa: CASSLEDEQFF

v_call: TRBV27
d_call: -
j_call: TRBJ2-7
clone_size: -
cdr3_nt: TGTGCCAGCAGTTTACTTCCCGGCCTGAGCTCCTACGAGCAGTACTTC
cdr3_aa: CASSLLPGLSSYEQYF

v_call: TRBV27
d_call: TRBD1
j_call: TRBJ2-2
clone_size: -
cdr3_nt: TGTGCCAGCAGTTTATGGGGGGACAGGGGGCGGGCCGGGGAGCTGTTTTTT
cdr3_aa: CASSLWGDRGRAGELFF

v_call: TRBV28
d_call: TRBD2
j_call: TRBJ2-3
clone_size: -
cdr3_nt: TGTGCCAGCAGTTTGCCGGGGACTAGCGGGAGATGGGGAGACAGAGATACGCAGTATTTT
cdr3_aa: CASSLPGTSGRWGDRDTQYF

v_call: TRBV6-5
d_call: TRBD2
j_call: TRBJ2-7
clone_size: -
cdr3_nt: TGTGTCAGCAGCCCTCCGGGACTACCCCCCTACGAGCAGTACTTC
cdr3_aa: CVSSPPGLPPYEQYF

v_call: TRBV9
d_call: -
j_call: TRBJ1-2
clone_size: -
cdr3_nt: TGTGCCAGCAGCCTGACAGCGGATAACTATGGCTACACCTTC
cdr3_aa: CASSLTADNYGYTF

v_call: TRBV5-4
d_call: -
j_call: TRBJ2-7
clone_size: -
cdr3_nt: TGTGCCAGCAGCTTGGAGCCTTACGAGCAGTACTTC
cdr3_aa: CASSLEPYEQYF

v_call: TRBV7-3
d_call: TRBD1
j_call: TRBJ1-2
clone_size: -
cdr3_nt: TGTGCCAGCAGCGCGGACAGGGCCTATGGCTACACCTTC
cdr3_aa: CASSADRAYGYTF

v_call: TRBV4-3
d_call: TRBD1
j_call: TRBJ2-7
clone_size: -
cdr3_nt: TGCGCCAGCAGCCAAGAGCGACAGGGGATCGGCGAGCAGTACTTC
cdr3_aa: CASSQERQGIGEQYF

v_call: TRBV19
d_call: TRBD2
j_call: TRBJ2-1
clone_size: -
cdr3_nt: TGTGCCAGTAGTATAGGGGTTGGCGGGGGTCCCTACAATGAGCAGTTCTTC
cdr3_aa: CASSIGVGGGPYNEQFF

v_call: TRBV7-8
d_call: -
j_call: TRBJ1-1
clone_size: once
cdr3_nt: TGTGCCAGCAGCTTAGTTCCCGGGAACACTGAAGCTTTCTTT
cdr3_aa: CASSLVPGNTEAFF

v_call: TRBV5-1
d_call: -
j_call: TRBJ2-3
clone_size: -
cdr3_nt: TGCGCCAGCAGTTGGACGACAGATACGCAGTATTTT
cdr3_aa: CASSWTTDTQYF

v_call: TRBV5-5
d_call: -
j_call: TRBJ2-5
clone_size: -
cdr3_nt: TGTGCCAGCAGCATTCCTCCGGTTGGGTACCAAGAGACCCAGTACTTC
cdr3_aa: CASSIPPVGYQETQYF

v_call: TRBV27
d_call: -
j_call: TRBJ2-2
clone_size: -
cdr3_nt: TGTGCCAGCAGTTTCCCATTTGGGACCGGGGAGCTGTTTTTT
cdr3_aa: CASSFPFGTGELFF

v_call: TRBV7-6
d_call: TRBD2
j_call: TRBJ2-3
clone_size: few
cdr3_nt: TGTGCCAGCACGACTAGCGGGTACGATCGCACAGATACGCAGTATTTT
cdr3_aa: CASTTSGYDRTDTQYF

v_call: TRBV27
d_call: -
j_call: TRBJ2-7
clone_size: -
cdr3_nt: TGTGCCAGCAGTTCCAGCTCCTACGAGCAGTACTTC
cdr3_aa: CASSSSSYEQYF

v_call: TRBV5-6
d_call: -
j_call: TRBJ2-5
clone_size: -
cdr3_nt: TGTGCCAGCAGCCTCAGGGGAGAGACCCAGTACTTC
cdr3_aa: CASSLRGETQYF

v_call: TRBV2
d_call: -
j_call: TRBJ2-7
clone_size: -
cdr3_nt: TGTGCCAGCAGTCTCGACAAGGTATCCTACGAGCAGTACTTC
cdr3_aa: CASSLDKVSYEQYF

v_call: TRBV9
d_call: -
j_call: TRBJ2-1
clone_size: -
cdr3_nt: TGTGCCAGCAGCGTAGGCGACAGTAGCTCCTACAATGAGCAGTTCTTC
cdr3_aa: CASSVGDSSSYNEQFF

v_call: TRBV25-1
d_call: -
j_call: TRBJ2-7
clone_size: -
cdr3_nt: TGTGCCAGCAGTGAGTTATCAAATTCGCCCTACGAGCAGTACTTC
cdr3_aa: CASSELSNSPYEQYF

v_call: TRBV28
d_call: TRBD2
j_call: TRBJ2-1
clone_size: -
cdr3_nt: TGTGCCAGCAGTCTCCAAACTAGCGGGAGGCAGTTCTTC
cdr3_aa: CASSLQTSGRQFF

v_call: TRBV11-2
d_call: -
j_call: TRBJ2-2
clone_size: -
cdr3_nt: TGTGCCAGCAGCTTAATCGACACCGGGGAGCTGTTTTTT
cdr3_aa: CASSLIDTGELFF

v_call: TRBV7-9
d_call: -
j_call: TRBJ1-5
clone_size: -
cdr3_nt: TGTGCCAGCAGCTTAGATTGGGATTATCAGCCCCAGCATTTT
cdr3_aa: CASSLDWDYQPQHF

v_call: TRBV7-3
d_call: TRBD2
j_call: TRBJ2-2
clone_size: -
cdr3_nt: TGTGCCAGCAGCTCCGGGACTAGCGGGAGCGGGGAGCTGTTTTTT
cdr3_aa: CASSSGTSGSGELFF

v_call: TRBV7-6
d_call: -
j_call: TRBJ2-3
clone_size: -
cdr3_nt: TGTGCCAGCAGCGCGACAGATACGCAGTATTTT
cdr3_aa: CASSATDTQYF

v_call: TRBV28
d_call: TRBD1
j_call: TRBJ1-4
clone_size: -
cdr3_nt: TGTGCCAGCAGTTTAAAAGGGACAGGGGTCGAAAAACTGTTTTTT
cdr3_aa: CASSLKGTGVEKLFF

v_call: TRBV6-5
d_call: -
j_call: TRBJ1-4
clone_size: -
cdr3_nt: TGTGCCAGCAGTTACCAGGCGGATGGGAATGAAAAACTGTTTTTT
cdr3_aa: CASSYQADGNEKLFF

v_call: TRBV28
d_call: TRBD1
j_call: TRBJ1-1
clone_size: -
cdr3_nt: TGTGCCAGCAGGACACAGGGGGGGAACACTGAAGCTTTCTTT
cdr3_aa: CASRTQGGNTEAFF

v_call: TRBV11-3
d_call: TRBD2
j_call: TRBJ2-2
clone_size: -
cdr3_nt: TGTGCCAGCAGCTTGGGGCTAGCGGGAGGGCCGAGCACCGGGGAGCTGTTTTTT
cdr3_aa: CASSLGLAGGPSTGELFF